These T cell receptor beta chains were read from a single sample in a study of response to subunit inactivated influenza vaccine. TCRdb redid the calling of the RT-PCR reads with MiXCR, one entry per CDR3 protein. The sample yields 800,000 or so distinct CDR3 sequences, over 20% seen once. The specimen comprised PBMCs from blood, sampled 4 to 6 days after vaccination. Source of these receptors: a man aged 45-65 years who received an inactivated influenza vaccine. CDR3s include the opening cysteine and the closing phenylalanine or tryptophan. D genes are given only for firm matches. Size values are once, few and many counts, or a class for expanded clones, and some rows have none.

TRBJ1-5,NA,NA,13,TRBV12-3/TRBV12-4,TGTGCCAGCAAAGGTTTCCAGGATCAGCCCCAGCATTTT,CASKGFQDQPQHF
TRBJ1-4,NA,NA,15,TRBV3-1,TGTGCCAGCAGCCAAGTAATGACAACTAATGAAAAACTGTTTTTT,CASSQVMTTNEKLFF
TRBJ1-6,NA,NA,15,TRBV28,TGTGCCAGCAGTTTAGGACAGACCGTTAATTCACCCCTCCACTTT,CASSLGQTVNSPLHF
TRBJ2-1,NA,NA,15,TRBV27,TGTGCCAGCAGTATACAGGGAAACCCCAGAAATGAGCAGTTCTTC,CASSIQGNPRNEQFF
TRBJ1-1,NA,NA,14,TRBV29-1,TGCAGCGTTGAAGGGTCCGGGGGCGTCTCTGAAGCTTTCTTT,CSVEGSGGVSEAFF
TRBJ2-1,NA,NA,12,TRBV7-3,TGTGCCAGCGGTGCGGGGCTCAATGAGCAGTTCTTC,CASGAGLNEQFF
TRBJ2-4,few,NA,15,TRBV4-3,TGCGCCAGCAGCCAAGATGCGGGGTACGGAAACATTCAGTACTTC,CASSQDAGYGNIQYF
TRBJ2-5,NA,TRBD2,13,TRBV6-1,TGTGCCACAGGAGGACTAGCGGGAGAGACCCAGTACTTC,CATGGLAGETQYF
TRBJ2-6,few,NA,13,TRBV12-3/TRBV12-4,TGTGCCAGCATCCACTCTGGGGCCAACGTCCTGACTTTC,CASIHSGANVLTF
TRBJ1-6,NA,TRBD1,17,TRBV4-3,TGCGCCAGCAGCCAAGATCGACAGGGGTTATTTAGATCACCCCTCCACTTT,CASSQDRQGLFRSPLHF
TRBJ2-3,NA,TRBD1,19,TRBV7-2,TGTGCCAGCAGCTTCGCCTCCCTTGGATGGGGCAGGGGGACAGATACGCAGTATTTT,CASSFASLGWGRGTDTQYF
TRBJ2-3,NA,NA,14,TRBV6-1,TGTGCCAGCAGTGACCTCTTACTTACGGGTATGCAGTATTTT,CASSDLLLTGMQYF
TRBJ2-1,NA,NA,17,TRBV6-5,TGTGCCAGCAGTTCACTCTCAGGGGGGGGCTCCTACAATGAGCAGTTCTTC,CASSSLSGGGSYNEQFF
TRBJ2-7,NA,TRBD2,16,TRBV4-3,TGCGCCAGCAGCCAATGGGCTAGCGGGGGGGAATACGAGCAGTACTTC,CASSQWASGGEYEQYF
TRBJ1-1,NA,TRBD1,13,TRBV18,TGTGCCAGCTCAGTGGACAGGGACACTGAAGCTTTCTTT,CASSVDRDTEAFF
TRBJ2-6,few,NA,17,TRBV7-2,TGTGCCAGCAGCTTAGGCGGTCAGGTCCGTGGGGCCAACGTCCTGACTTTC,CASSLGGQVRGANVLTF
TRBJ2-2,few,NA,14,TRBV19,TGTGCCAGTCATCCGGACTTGAACACCGGGGAGCTGTTTTTT,CASHPDLNTGELFF
TRBJ1-6,few,TRBD1,15,TRBV12-3/TRBV12-4,TGTGCCAGCAGTTGGGGACAGGGGCTTTCCTCTACCCTCCACTTT,CASSWGQGLSSTLHF
TRBJ1-2,NA,NA,13,TRBV15,TGTGCCACCAGCAGAGATATAGGTCGTGGCTACACCTTC,CATSRDIGRGYTF
TRBJ2-1,NA,NA,11,TRBV20-1,TGCAGTGCTAGATCCCTGATGGAGCAGTTCTTC,CSARSLMEQFF
TRBJ2-1,NA,NA,13,TRBV29-1,TGCAGCGTTGAAGAGGTAGCCTACAATGAGCAGTTCTTC,CSVEEVAYNEQFF
TRBJ2-1,few,NA,16,TRBV7-9,TGTGCCAGCAGCTTATATTGGTCCCGCTCCTACAATGAGCAGTTCTTC,CASSLYWSRSYNEQFF
TRBJ2-1,many,TRBD1,14,TRBV29-1,TGCAGCGTTGAGGGACAGGGGGGCCTCAATGAGCAGTTCTTC,CSVEGQGGLNEQFF
TRBJ1-5,NA,NA,16,TRBV29-1,TGCAGCGTTGTATATGCCTCGGCGGACCTAAATCAGCCCCAGCATTTT,CSVVYASADLNQPQHF
TRBJ2-1,NA,TRBD1,15,TRBV28,TGTGCCAGCAGATCGGGACAGGGGAACTACAATGAGCAGTTCTTC,CASRSGQGNYNEQFF
TRBJ2-3,few,TRBD1,14,TRBV10-3,TGTGCCATCAGAGACAGGGGCAGCGCAGATACGCAGTATTTT,CAIRDRGSADTQYF
TRBJ2-2,few,NA,13,TRBV5-1,TGCGCCAGTACACTAGATTATCCCGGGGAGCTGTTTTTT,CASTLDYPGELFF
TRBJ2-7,few,NA,16,TRBV6-2/TRBV6-3,TGTGCCAGCAGTTACTTTGGTCGGGGAGCTTCCAGCGAGCAGTACTTC,CASSYFGRGASSEQYF
TRBJ2-7,few,TRBD2,17,TRBV27,TGTGCCAGCAGTACCCTTCACCCGACTAGCGGAGGCTACGAGCAGTACTTC,CASSTLHPTSGGYEQYF
TRBJ2-7,few,NA,15,TRBV9,TGTGCCAGCAGCGTAGAAGGGGGACCGATCTACGAGCAGTACTTC,CASSVEGGPIYEQYF
TRBJ2-7,NA,NA,12,TRBV7-2,TGTGCCAGCAGTTCATCCTTCTACGAGCAGTACTTC,CASSSSFYEQYF
TRBJ2-2,few,NA,13,TRBV6-6,TGTGCCAGCGCCGGAGGGGGGCCGGGGGAGCTGTTTTTT,CASAGGGPGELFF